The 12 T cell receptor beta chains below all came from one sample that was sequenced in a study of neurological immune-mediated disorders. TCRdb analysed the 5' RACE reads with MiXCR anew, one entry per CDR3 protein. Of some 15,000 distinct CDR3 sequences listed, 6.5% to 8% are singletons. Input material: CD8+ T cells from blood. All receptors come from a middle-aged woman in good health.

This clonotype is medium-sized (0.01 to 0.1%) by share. CDR3 protein: CASSSLAPGRYEQYF. CDR3 bases: TGTGCCAGCAGTTCACTAGCTCCCGGAAGGTACGAGCAGTACTTC. The gene calls are TRBV27 and TRBJ2-7; possibly TRBD2 for D (6 bases). The CDR3 loop spans 15 amino acids. V was trimmed by 4 bases and J by 4 bases, leaving 17 bases between them. Germline loops: CDR1 MNHEY, CDR2 SMNVEV (reference sequence).

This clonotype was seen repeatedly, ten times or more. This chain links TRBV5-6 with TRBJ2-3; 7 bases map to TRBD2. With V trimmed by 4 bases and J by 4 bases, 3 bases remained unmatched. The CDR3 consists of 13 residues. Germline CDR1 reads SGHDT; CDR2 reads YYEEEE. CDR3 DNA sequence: TGTGCCAGCAGCCCAAGCGGGGCAGATACGCAGTATTTT. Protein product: CASSPSGADTQYF.

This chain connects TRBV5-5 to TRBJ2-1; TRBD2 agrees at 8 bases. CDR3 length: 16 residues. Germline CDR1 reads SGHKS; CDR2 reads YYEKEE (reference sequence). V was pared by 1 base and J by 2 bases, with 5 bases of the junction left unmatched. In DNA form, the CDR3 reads TGTGCCAGCAGCTTGTCTTTAGCGGGGCCCTACAATGAGCAGTTCTTC. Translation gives CASSLSLAGPYNEQFF. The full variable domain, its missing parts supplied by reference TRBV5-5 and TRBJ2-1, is DAGVTQSPTHLIKTRGQQVTLRCSPISGHKSVSWYQQVLGQGPQFIFQYYEKEERGRGNFPDRFSARQFPNYSSELNVNALLLGDSALYLCASSLSLAGPYNEQFFGPGTRLTVL.

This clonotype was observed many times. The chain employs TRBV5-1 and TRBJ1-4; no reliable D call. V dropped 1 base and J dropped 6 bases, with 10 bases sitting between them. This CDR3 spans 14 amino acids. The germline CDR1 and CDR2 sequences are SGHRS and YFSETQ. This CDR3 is CASSLSGYDEKLFF. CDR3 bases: TGCGCCAGCAGCTTGTCGGGGTACGATGAAAAACTGTTTTTT.

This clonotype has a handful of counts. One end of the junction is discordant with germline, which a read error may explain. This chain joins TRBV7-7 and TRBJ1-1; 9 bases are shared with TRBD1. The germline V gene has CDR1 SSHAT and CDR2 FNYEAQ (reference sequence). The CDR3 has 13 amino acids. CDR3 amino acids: CASSLRTGAEAFF. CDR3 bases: TGTGCTAGCAGCCTTCGGACAGGGGCTGAAGCTTTCTTT.

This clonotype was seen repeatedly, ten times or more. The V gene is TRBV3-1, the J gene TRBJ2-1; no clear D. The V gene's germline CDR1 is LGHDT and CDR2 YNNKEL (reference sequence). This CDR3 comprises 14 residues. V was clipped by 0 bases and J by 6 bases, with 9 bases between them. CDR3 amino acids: CASSQEITINEQFF. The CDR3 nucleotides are TGTGCCAGCAGCCAAGAAATCACTATCAATGAGCAGTTCTTC.

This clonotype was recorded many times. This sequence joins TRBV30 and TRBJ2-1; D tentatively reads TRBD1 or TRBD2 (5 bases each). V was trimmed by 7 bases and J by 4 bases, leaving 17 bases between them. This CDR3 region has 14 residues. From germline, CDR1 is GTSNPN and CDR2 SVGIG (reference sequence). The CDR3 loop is CAFNRDAPYNEQFF. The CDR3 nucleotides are TGTGCCTTTAACCGGGACGCACCTTACAATGAGCAGTTCTTC.

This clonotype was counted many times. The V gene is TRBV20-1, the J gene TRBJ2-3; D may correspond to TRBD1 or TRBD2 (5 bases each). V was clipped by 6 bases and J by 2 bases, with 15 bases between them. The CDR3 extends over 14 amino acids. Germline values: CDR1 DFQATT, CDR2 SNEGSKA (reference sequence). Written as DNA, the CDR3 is TGCAGTGCCGCACCCGAGGGACCCACAGATACGCAGTATTTT. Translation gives CSAAPEGPTDTQYF.

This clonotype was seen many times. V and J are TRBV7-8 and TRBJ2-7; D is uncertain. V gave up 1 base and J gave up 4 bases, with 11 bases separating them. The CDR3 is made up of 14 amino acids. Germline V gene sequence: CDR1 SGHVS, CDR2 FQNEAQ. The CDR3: CASSLGNFAYEQYF. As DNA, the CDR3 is TGTGCCAGCAGCTTAGGAAACTTCGCGTACGAGCAGTACTTC.

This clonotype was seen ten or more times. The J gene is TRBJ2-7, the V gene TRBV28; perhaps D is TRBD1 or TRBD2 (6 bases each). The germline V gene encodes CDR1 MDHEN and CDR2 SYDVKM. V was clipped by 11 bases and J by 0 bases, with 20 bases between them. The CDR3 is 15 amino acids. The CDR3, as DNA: TGTGCCTCCGAACCCACAGGGACTTCCTCCTACGAGCAGTACTTC. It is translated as CASEPTGTSSYEQYF. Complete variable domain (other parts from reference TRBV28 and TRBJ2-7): DVKVTQSSRYLVKRTGEKVFLECVQDMDHENMFWYRQDPGLGLRLIYFSYDVKMKEKGDIPEGYSVSREKKERFSLILESASTNQTSMYLCASEPTGTSSYEQYFGPGTRLTVT.

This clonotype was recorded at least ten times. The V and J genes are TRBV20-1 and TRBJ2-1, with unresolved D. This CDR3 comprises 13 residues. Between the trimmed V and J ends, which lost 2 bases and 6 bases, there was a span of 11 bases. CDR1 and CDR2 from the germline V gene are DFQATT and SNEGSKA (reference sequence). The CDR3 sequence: CSARLALLNEQFF. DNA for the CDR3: TGCAGTGCTAGATTGGCACTTCTCAATGAGCAGTTCTTC.

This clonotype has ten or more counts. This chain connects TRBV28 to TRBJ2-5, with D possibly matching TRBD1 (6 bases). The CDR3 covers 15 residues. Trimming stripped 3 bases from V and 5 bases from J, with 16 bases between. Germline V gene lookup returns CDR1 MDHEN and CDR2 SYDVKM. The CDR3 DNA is TGTGCCAGCAGTTTCGGTCAGGGGAGCTCGGAGACCCAGTACTTC. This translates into CASSFGQGSSETQYF.